These T cell receptor beta chains were read from a single sample in a study of shared clonotypes between healthy human individuals. Repertoires were generated with immunoSEQ multiplex PCR, while TCRdb's copy carries only in-frame clones and drops some. The sample holds over a million clones, roughly 74% seen once. Source material: memory CD4+ T cells from PBMCs. Source of these receptors: a young man in good health. Some clones in this sample may be carry-over from other donors' samples. The CDR3 runs from the conserved cysteine through the conserved F or W. Fields, in order: CDR3 length, V gene, J gene, clone size, CDR3 protein. Clone size appears in some rows only: once, few, many, or a class for an expanded clone.

12	TRBV2	TRBJ2-7	.	CASKRDDYEQYF
16	TRBV5-1	TRBJ2-7	.	CASSYLGQPSSYEQYF
15	TRBV30	TRBJ2-3	.	CAWSHRPRGVDTQYF
14	TRBV6-6	TRBJ1-5	.	CASYRGERGQPQHF
13	TRBV15	TRBJ1-5	.	CATSSLSNQPQHF
13	TRBV27	TRBJ1-2	.	CASSTRTGNGYTF
15	TRBV27	TRBJ1-3	once	CASSSGVSSGNTIYF
15	TRBV7-8	TRBJ2-2	.	CASSPRDRATGELFF
14	TRBV10-1	TRBJ2-1	.	CASYSGKGSNEQFF
15	TRBV11-3	TRBJ1-1	.	CASSPGRSWNTEAFF
15	TRBV18	TRBJ2-4	.	CASSPPAGAKNIQYF
17	TRBV7-2	TRBJ1-2	.	CASSPGSGRGIPGGYTF
14	TRBV27	TRBJ1-5	few	CASSLGPSMSPQHF
17	TRBV15	TRBJ1-5	.	CATSRGDLHPGNQPQHF
12	TRBV28	TRBJ1-2	.	CASGSNVGGYTF
14	TRBV27	TRBJ1-3	.	CASSSRAEGNTIYF
13	TRBV4-1	TRBJ2-5	once	CASSLPGAETQYF
17	TRBV5-4	TRBJ2-7	.	CASSTTKGGAGVSEQYF
16	TRBV28	TRBJ2-1	.	CASSSTGTVSYNEQFF
13	TRBV11-3	TRBJ2-7	.	CASSSQTDYEQYF
12	TRBV6-1	TRBJ2-1	.	CASTAGRNEQFF
13	TRBV9	TRBJ2-2	.	CASSAQGYGELFF
12	TRBV29-1	TRBJ1-2	.	CSVGGTAYGYTF
15	TRBV11-2	TRBJ2-5	.	CASSPERLGGETQYF
17	TRBV19	TRBJ2-1	once	CASSIRVGGGPLNEQFF
15	TRBV9	TRBJ1-2	many	CASSVMDRGLYGYTF
14	TRBV2	TRBJ1-1	.	CASIPDRGVTEAFF
16	TRBV4-1	TRBJ2-4	.	CASSQDRTSGKNIQYF
14	TRBV5-6	TRBJ2-5	.	CASSSRRIQETQYF
15	TRBV9	TRBJ2-3	.	CASSVGTGNTDTQYF
15	TRBV9	TRBJ2-2	few	CASSVGAGNTGELFF
14	TRBV5-8	TRBJ1-1	.	CASTNAVQGSEAFF
15	TRBV7-9	TRBJ1-2	.	CASSLFTGTNYGYTF
24	TRBV13	TRBJ2-1	few	CASSHRPHGLAGALVGSSYNEQFF
15	TRBV5-4	TRBJ1-5	.	CASSRWGGGNQPQHF
15	TRBV2	TRBJ2-1	.	CASSGVTSGDNEQFF
12	TRBV30	TRBJ2-7	few	CASRTAWYEQYF
14	TRBV11-1	TRBJ2-7	.	CASSLGRTSYEQYF
16	TRBV4-3	TRBJ2-3	.	CASSQDWATGTDTQYF
15	TRBV5-1	TRBJ1-1	few	CASSTPTGVNTEAFF
13	TRBV7-2	TRBJ2-7	.	CASGRDRGGEQYF
14	TRBV6-1	TRBJ1-2	.	CASTRGTAYGGYTF
14	TRBV5-4	TRBJ2-5	many	CASSSGLDQETQYF
16	TRBV5-1	TRBJ2-3	.	CASSVSTSGRTDTQYF
17	TRBV28	TRBJ1-5	.	CASSSNIKQGFNQPQHF
13	TRBV6-1	TRBJ1-1	few	CASSEEGGTEAFF
15	TRBV5-1	TRBJ1-3	.	CASSLSGGPGNTIYF
12	TRBV28	TRBJ1-5	.	CASRGQGEPQHF